This T cell receptor (beta chain) was captured by sequencing in a study of blood T cell repertoires in COVID-19. The overall study: Material from acute and convalescent COVID-19 was sourced from the United States, Italy and Spain.

The CDR3 has 16 amino acids. After removal of 7 bases from V and 2 bases from J, the junction contained 11 bases not matched to a gene. Per germline, CDR1 LGHDT and CDR2 YNNKEL (reference sequence). Participants spanned ages about 18 to 90 years and resided in fewer than 30 US areas. Recovery meant two consecutive negative NP/OP PCR tests, professional clearance, or resolved symptoms. Clones were read by immunoSEQ multiplex PCR, and TCRdb kept only the in-frame ones, dropping some. The sample yields 200,000 to 250,000 clones, approximately 90% seen once. The chain has TRBV3-1 (or the pseudogene TRBV3-2) and TRBJ2-1; TRBD1 agrees at 7 bases. The sample taken for sequencing was PBMCs or T cells enriched from blood (not recorded which). This receptor was identified in a woman in her twenties or thirties who had recovered from COVID-19. Written as DNA, the CDR3 is TGTGCCAGCACCCTATGGGAGACAGGGCCCTACAATGAGCAGTTCTTC. This codes for CASTLWETGPYNEQFF.